This T cell receptor beta chain was retrieved from a study of cytomegalovirus exposure and HLA in healthy donors (dated by TCRdb to about 2017). Notes on the research overall: In an earlier analysis of approximately 640 of the donors, 250 to 350 Gb of sequence data and 90 million to 120 million unique TCR beta sequences from 180 million or so T cells were reported. Roughly 300 gigabases of sequencing data and tens of millions of unique TCR sequences were included in an early release covering under 650 HLA-typed donors. The genetic ancestry cluster associated with self-reported Caucasian donors included 81% of the roughly 400 genotyped donors. The study aimed to test whether cataloging public T cell receptors could reveal signatures of past pathogen exposure. The study profiled the T cell repertoires of 500 to 800 subjects by immunosequencing and related them to cytomegalovirus serostatus. In addition to the first cohort of 666 subjects, a separate validation cohort of under 150 different subjects was used. High-throughput TCR immunosequencing, statistical association of individual TCRs with disease status, and machine learning were combined to predict cytomegalovirus infection status. A later analysis re-analyzed previously published TCR beta repertoires from 650 to 800 donors and added high-resolution HLA genotyping to study TCR occurrence patterns. Rather than using new phenotypic data, the later analysis identified candidate immune exposures from TCR beta sequences and from how often those sequences occurred across donors. To decide whether each TCR beta V gene segment behaved as functional or pseudogenic, an earlier analysis of nearly 600 of the donors relied on high-throughput TCR beta sequencing. Donor age, sex, ethnicity and CMV serostatus were compiled alongside the repertoire data. In a later genetic analysis, genome-wide SNP genotypes for 398 of the 666 donors were used, and that subset was treated as a discovery cohort. Every discovery cohort repertoire had been produced on one sequencing platform. Class I and class II HLA loci were covered by the typing at four-digit resolution. Typing coverage varied by locus: roughly 629-640 donors for A, B, C, DRB1 and DQB1; 522 for DQA1; around 570 for DPA1; approximately 450 for DPB1. About 5 DR-DQ haplotypes were handled as single units for association and clustering, since linkage in the cohort was strong. Among about 400 genotyped donors of the cohort, an average of roughly 230,000 unique TCR beta nucleotide sequences was sequenced per donor, of which 15% to 20% were non-productive. The paper as a whole reports these results and caveats: A cluster of highly shared sequence variants was judged likely to represent a technical artifact of the sequencing pipeline. In the study, roughly 160 TCR beta chains were listed as associated with cytomegalovirus. V-gene and J-gene trimming of TCR beta chains was associated with a missense DCLRE1C variant in a later genetic analysis, and the association was replicated in an independent cohort. According to a later analysis, TCR association rates differed among HLA loci, with DRB1 alleles showing the most associated TCRs and HLA-C alleles showing the fewest. The authors suggested that the approach could potentially be extended to other disease states and immunological phenotypes. Immune exposure information for the cohort was limited to CMV serostatus. Linkage disequilibrium might explain the correlated functional status among segregating V segments, but an unknown experimental factor could not be excluded. In a later analysis, most CMV-associated TCR beta chains were found to appear HLA-restricted, with HLA associations seemingly driven largely by CMV exposure. Several of the top co-occurrence clusters appeared to be linked to parvovirus B19, influenza, CMV and Epstein-Barr virus, according to a later analysis. In a later analysis, HLA-associated TCR beta chains were found to be more clonally expanded and to have lower generation probabilities than equally common non-associated chains. This cohort had only TCR beta chains sequenced, and the lack of alpha or paired-chain data limited which features could be detected. The presence/absence analyses assumed that sequencing depth was roughly uniform across donors, and that assumption may not be true. Strong co-occurrence of HLA alleles, especially DR and DQ, made assigning TCR associations to individual alleles difficult. Some 15 rarely observed V segments, including chromosome 9 orphons, were excluded from the earlier analysis of about 610 of the donors because counts were too low. Cytomegalovirus status was reported to be diagnosed by the classifier with high specificity and sensitivity in both the original and validation cohorts. Most TCR sequences were seen in very few donors, while some public TCRs were found in many individuals. Because HLA typing was missing for some donors at each locus, association tests included only the typed subset. Some IMGT-functional V segments, including TRBV6-2 and TRBV6-3, could not be distinguished by the 87-base-pair reads and were therefore excluded. A further reported finding was that TCR beta sequences accurately predicted the HLA-A and HLA-B alleles for most subjects in the first cohort. Broadly in line with IMGT annotations, most TCR beta V segments showed up in productive rearrangements about 87% or about 30% of the time in an earlier analysis of 587 of the donors. According to a later genetic analysis, donors in an Asian-associated ancestry cluster had fewer N-insertions in productive TCRs than the approximately 700-donor mean. In a later analysis, 16,951 TCR beta sequences were associated with specific HLA alleles at a false discovery rate of 0.05. Three of the identified cytomegalovirus-associated TCR beta chains were confirmed in vitro to be specific for cytomegalovirus antigens.

The cohort comprised approximately 700 healthy bone marrow donors. At the time of sampling, all cohort members were nominally healthy, though unrecorded immune exposures were likely present. The donor tested CMV seropositive and was one of the 289 seropositive cohort members. A peripheral blood sample was collected from each donor, and TCR beta sequencing was performed on peripheral blood mononuclear cells. Genomic DNA was extracted from the blood cell samples with the Qiagen DNeasy Blood Extraction Kit. Concerning this clone itself: The antigen it recognizes is unknown. No base quality information exists; no much larger clone differs at one position.

Library preparation was by the immunoSEQ multiplex PCR assay. For the multiplex PCR, a mixture combining 60 forward primers for TCR Vbeta segments and 13 reverse primers for TCR Jbeta segments was used. Amplification of the CDR3 region of rearranged TCR beta genes was performed with a multiplex PCR assay on genomic DNA. Amplified TCR beta libraries were sequenced as 87-base-pair reads on the Illumina HiSeq System. Concerning the study's data processing: In a later analysis, 77 million or so unique TCR beta chains were counted across the approximately 640 repertoires, and around 10 million of these chains were shared by at least two donors. To remove PCR and sequencing errors, raw reads were error-corrected and collapsed into unique sequences using a nearest-neighbor algorithm that merged closely related sequences. To assign V, D and J gene segments, CDR3 sequences were aligned to IMGT reference sequences. Each retained sequence needed at least a six-nucleotide match to both a V gene segment and a J gene segment. A rearrangement counted as productive if the CDR3 had no stop codons and remained in frame with V and J, and every other rearrangement counted as non-productive. Following IMGT convention, CDR3 was defined as the stretch from the second conserved V-encoded cysteine to the conserved J-encoded phenylalanine. The earlier analysis of 500 to 650 of the donors excluded any sequence lacking an unambiguous match to a single V gene segment. An earlier analysis of a few hundred of the donors called V segments functional above 56.7% productive rearrangements and segregating when the between-donor standard deviation exceeded 5%. A statistical classification framework was built for diagnosing cytomegalovirus status from the catalog of TCR beta chain sequences. In a later analysis, V and J genes were assigned by comparing TCR nucleotide sequences against IMGT/GENE-DB human TR gene sequences. A later analysis assigned CDR3 sequences and most-parsimonious VDJ recombination scenarios with the TCRdist pipeline. In a later analysis, each TCR beta chain was defined by its CDR3 amino acid sequence together with its V-gene family, and reads lacking a unique V-gene family were excluded. To address suspected cross-contamination and a sequencing artifact, a later analysis removed 592 highly shared, low-generation-probability nucleotide sequences. A later analysis calculated a clonal expansion index for each public chain from normalized within-repertoire ranks of inferred template counts. In a later analysis, generation probabilities were computed with a VDJ recombination model fitted to out-of-frame rearrangements, and the resulting probabilities were checked against IGoR. Hypergeometric tests were used in a later analysis to score TCR-TCR, TCR-HLA and TCR-CMV co-occurrence, with a repertoire-size bias correction applied to the TCR pairs. A later analysis estimated false discovery rates by permuting HLA or CMV assignments 20 times. A later analysis grouped co-occurring TCRs with DBSCAN, adding TCRdist sequence similarity when clustering within HLA-allele-positive subsets. Co-occurrence clustering excluded repertoires with fewer than 30,000 or more than 120,000 public chains, plus five with anomalous nucleotide sharing. This immuneACCESS table, as held by TCRdb, lists in-frame sequences with V and J called but not all clones. Of the missing ones, under half trace to an unresolved V gene in checked studies; the others have no known cause. V and J calls and clone size are those listed in that table; D and trimming were worked out from the DNA. This sample comprises more than 85,000 clones, roughly 80% of them detected only once. In total, the top ten clones hold about 8.3% of the sample.

The germline V gene supplies CDR1 SGHDN and CDR2 FVKESK. V trim: 4 bases; J trim: 4 bases; unmatched bases: 13. Measured from the cysteine to the phenylalanine, the CDR3 is 17 residues long. The CDR3 DNA has 51 bases and is translated from base 1. This sequence uses TRBV14 and TRBJ2-3, with 8 central nucleotides matching TRBD1. Source material: PBMCs. This clonotype was obtained from a woman between 35 and 50 years old in good health and CMV-seropositive. This receptor has the CDR3 CASSPFGATGVADTQYF. The nucleotide sequence reads as follows: TGTGCCAGCAGCCCCTTTGGTGCGACAGGGGTTGCAGATACGCAGTATTTT.